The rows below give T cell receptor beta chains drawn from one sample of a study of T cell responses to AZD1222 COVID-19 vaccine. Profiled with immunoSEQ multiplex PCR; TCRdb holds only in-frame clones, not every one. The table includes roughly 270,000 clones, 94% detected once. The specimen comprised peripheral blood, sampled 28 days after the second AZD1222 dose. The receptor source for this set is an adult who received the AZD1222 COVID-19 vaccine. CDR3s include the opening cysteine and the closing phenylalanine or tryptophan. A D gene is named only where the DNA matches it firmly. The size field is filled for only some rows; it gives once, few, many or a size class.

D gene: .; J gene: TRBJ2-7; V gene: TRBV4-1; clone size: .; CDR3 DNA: TGCGCCAGCAGCCCTTCGAGGCAGGATTACGAGCAGTACTTC; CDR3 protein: CASSPSRQDYEQYF
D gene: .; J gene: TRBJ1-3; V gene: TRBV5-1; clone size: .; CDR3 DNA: TGCGCCAGCAGCGGGATGGGCACGATGGCCTCTGGAAACACCATATATTTT; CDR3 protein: CASSGMGTMASGNTIYF
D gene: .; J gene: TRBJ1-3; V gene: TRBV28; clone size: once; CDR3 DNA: TGTGCCAGCGGATTGCCTACGGGAAACACCATATATTTT; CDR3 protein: CASGLPTGNTIYF
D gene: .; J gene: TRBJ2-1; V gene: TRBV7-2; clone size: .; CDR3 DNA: TGTGCCAGCAGCCCTACCCGGCTCTCCTACAATGAGCAGTTCTTC; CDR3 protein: CASSPTRLSYNEQFF
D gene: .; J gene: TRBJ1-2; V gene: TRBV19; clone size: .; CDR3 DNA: TGTGCCAGTAGACTACAGCCTCCTACTTCAGGGGTCCTTAACTATGGCTACACCTTC; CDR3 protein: CASRLQPPTSGVLNYGYTF
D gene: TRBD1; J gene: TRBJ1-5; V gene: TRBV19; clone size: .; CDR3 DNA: TGTGCCAGTAGTCCACAGGGGAGGAATCAGCCCCAGCATTTT; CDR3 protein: CASSPQGRNQPQHF
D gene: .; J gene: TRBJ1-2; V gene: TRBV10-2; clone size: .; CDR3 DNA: TGCGCCAGCAGTGAGTCTGGCGGGAAGAACTATGGCTACACCTTC; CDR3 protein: CASSESGGKNYGYTF
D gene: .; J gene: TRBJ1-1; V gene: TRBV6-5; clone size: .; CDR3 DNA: TGTGCCAGCAGCCGTGACAGGAACACTGAAGCTTTCTTT; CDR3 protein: CASSRDRNTEAFF
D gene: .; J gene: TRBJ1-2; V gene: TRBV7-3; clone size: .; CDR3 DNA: TGTGCCAGCAGCCCAGGACAGAACTATGGCTACACCTTC; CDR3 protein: CASSPGQNYGYTF
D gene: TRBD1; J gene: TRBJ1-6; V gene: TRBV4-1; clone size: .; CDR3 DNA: TGCGCCAGCAGCCAACCGGGACAGGGGATCTATTCACCCCTCCACTTT; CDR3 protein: CASSQPGQGIYSPLHF
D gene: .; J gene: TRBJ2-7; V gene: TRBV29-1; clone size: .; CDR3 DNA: TGCAGCGCCGAAAGGGGCTCGGACGAGCAGTACTTC; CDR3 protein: CSAERGSDEQYF
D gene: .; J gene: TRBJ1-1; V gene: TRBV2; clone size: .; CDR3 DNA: TGTGCCAGCAGTGAACAGGGGACCTCGAACACTGAAGCTTTCTTT; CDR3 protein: CASSEQGTSNTEAFF
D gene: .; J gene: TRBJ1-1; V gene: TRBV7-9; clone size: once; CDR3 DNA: TGTGCCAGCAGCGGGGGACTTGCGAACACTGAAGCTTTCTTT; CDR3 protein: CASSGGLANTEAFF
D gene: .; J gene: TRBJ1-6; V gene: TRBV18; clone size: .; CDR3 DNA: TGTGCCAGCTCACCAGGTGGCAGCCGGGGCGATTCACCCCTCCACTTT; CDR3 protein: CASSPGGSRGDSPLHF
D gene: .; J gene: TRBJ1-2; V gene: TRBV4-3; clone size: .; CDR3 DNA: TGCGCCAGCAGCCAAGATACCACAGTCTATGGCTACACCTTC; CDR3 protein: CASSQDTTVYGYTF
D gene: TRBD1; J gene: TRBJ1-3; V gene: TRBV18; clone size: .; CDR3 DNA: TGTGCCAGCTCTACCTTTGGACAGGCCTACTCTGGAAACACCATATATTTT; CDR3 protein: CASSTFGQAYSGNTIYF
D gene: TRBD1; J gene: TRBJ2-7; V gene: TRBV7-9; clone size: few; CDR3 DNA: TGTGCCAGCAGCTTAGCGAACAGGGGGCTGGAGCAGTACTTC; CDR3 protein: CASSLANRGLEQYF
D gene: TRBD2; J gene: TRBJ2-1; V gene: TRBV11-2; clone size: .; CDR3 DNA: TGTGCCAGCAGCTTGAGTAGCGGGGGGTATGAGCAGTTCTTC; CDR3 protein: CASSLSSGGYEQFF
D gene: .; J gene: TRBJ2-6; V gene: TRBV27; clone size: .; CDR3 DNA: TGTGCCAGCAGCCCCCAAGGGTTCTCTGGGGCCAACGTCCTGACTTTC; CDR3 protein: CASSPQGFSGANVLTF
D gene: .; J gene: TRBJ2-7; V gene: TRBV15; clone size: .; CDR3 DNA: TGTGCCACCAGCAGAGATAAAAGTATCAAGCGGTCACCCTACGAGCAGTACTTC; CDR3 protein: CATSRDKSIKRSPYEQYF
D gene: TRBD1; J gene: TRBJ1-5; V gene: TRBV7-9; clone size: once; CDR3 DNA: TGTGCCAGCAGCGGACAGGGAAAGGGGGCAAACAATCAGCCCCAGCATTTT; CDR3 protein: CASSGQGKGANNQPQHF
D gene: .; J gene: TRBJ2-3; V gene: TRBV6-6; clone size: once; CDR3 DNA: TGTGCCAGCAGCTCGACACTGCCCACCCCAGATACGCAGTATTTT; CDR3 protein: CASSSTLPTPDTQYF
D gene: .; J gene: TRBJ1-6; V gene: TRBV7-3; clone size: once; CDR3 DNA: TGTGCCAGCAGCTTTAATTCGAAAGATTCACCCCTCCACTTT; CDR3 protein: CASSFNSKDSPLHF
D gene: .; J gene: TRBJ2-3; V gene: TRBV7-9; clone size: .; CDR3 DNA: TGTGCCAGCAGCTTAGGAGGAGAGGTAGATACGCAGTATTTT; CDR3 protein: CASSLGGEVDTQYF
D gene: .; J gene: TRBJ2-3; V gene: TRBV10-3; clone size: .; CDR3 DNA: TGTGCCATCAGCAGATCTGGAGGGATTACAGATACGCAGTATTTT; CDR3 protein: CAISRSGGITDTQYF
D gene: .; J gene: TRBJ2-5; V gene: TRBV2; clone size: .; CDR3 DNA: TGTGCCAGCAGTGAAAGTATAGTGGGCGAGACCCAGTACTTC; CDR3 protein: CASSESIVGETQYF
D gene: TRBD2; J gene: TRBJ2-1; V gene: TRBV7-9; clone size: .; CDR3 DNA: TGTGCCAGCAGTTTTATAGCGGGAGGGCCTAAAGCGGCCCATGAGCAGTTCTTC; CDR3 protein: CASSFIAGGPKAAHEQFF